This is a list of T cell receptor beta chains from one sample in a study of cytomegalovirus exposure and HLA in healthy donors. Here immunoSEQ multiplex PCR was the method, and the copy in TCRdb shows in-frame clones only, minus some. The sample includes roughly 130,000 clones, roughly 62% of them seen just once. Sequenced material: PBMCs. The receptors derive from a man aged 25 to 40 in good health and CMV-seropositive. CDR3s include the opening cysteine and the closing phenylalanine or tryptophan. Fields, in order: V gene, J gene, clone size, D gene, CDR3 DNA, CDR3 protein. D genes are given only for firm matches. A clone size is listed for some rows: how often the clone was seen (once, few, many), or a class if it is expanded.

>TRBV5-1|TRBJ2-3|.|.
TGCGCCAGCAGCTTGGAAGGCGGTTGCGGAGATACGCAGTATTTT
CASSLEGGCGDTQYF
>TRBV19|TRBJ2-1|.|TRBD2
TGTGCCAGTAGTACCGGGACTAGCGGGAGGTATGACAATGAGCAGTTCTTC
CASSTGTSGRYDNEQFF
>TRBV7-2|TRBJ2-7|many|.
TGTGCCAGCAGGCCAGGACAGCCGACCTACGAGCAGTACTTC
CASRPGQPTYEQYF
>TRBV11-2|TRBJ2-3|.|.
TGTGCCAGCAGCTTTCAATTATGGACTACAGATACGCAGTATTTT
CASSFQLWTTDTQYF
>TRBV6-1|TRBJ2-1|.|TRBD2
TGTGCCAGCAGAACCACGGGACTAAGAAAGAATGAGCAGTTCTTC
CASRTTGLRKNEQFF
>TRBV5-1|TRBJ2-1|.|.
TGCGCCAGCAGCTTGCCCCCCAGGATGTCCTACAATGAGCAGTTCTTC
CASSLPPRMSYNEQFF
>TRBV13|TRBJ2-2|once|.
TGTGCCAGCAGCTTATGGCGGACCGGGGAGCTGTTTTTT
CASSLWRTGELFF
>TRBV4-2|TRBJ1-2|.|.
TGTGCCAGCAGCCCCCAGACTAACTATGGCTGCACCTTC
CASSPQTNYGCTF
>TRBV7-9|TRBJ2-3|.|TRBD2
TGTTCCAGCAGCTCGCGGACTAGCGGAGGTCCTACAGATACGCAGTATTTT
CSSSSRTSGGPTDTQYF
>TRBV6-4|TRBJ1-4|.|.
TGTGCCAGCAGTGTTGCTGGAGGGAGTAATGAAAAACTGTTTTTT
CASSVAGGSNEKLFF
>TRBV28|TRBJ1-4|.|.
TGTGCCAGCAGTTTCCGGCAGGGCAGTGGTAATGAAAAACTGTTTTTT
CASSFRQGSGNEKLFF
>TRBV10-3|TRBJ2-7|.|.
TGTGCCATCAGTTCTGAGCGGCTGGGGACCTACGAGCAGTACTTC
CAISSERLGTYEQYF
>TRBV5-1|TRBJ2-1|.|.
TGCGCCAGCAGTATAAGGACTGCAAATTACAATGAGCAGTTCTTC
CASSIRTANYNEQFF
>TRBV5-4|TRBJ1-1|.|TRBD1
TGTGCCAGCAGCCAGGGGTCCGGGACAGGGTTATGGAGCACTGAAGCTTTCTTT
CASSQGSGTGLWSTEAFF
>TRBV4-2|TRBJ1-4|.|.
TGTGCCAGCCGACGACAGACAACTAATGAAAAACTGTTTTTT
CASRRQTTNEKLFF
>TRBV18|TRBJ1-3|.|TRBD1
TGTGCCAGCTCACTGAACCGGGACAGGGCTGGAAACACCATATATTTT
CASSLNRDRAGNTIYF
>TRBV25-1|TRBJ2-2|.|TRBD1
TGTGCCAGCAGTGAGCGACTGGGACAGGGAGGATCCGGGGAGCTGTTTTTT
CASSERLGQGGSGELFF
>TRBV29-1|TRBJ2-7|few|TRBD2
TGCAGCGTTGGGATAGCGGGGGATCAGTACTTC
CSVGIAGDQYF
>TRBV2|TRBJ1-5|.|TRBD1
TGTGCCAGCAGTGAAGGGACAGGGTATCAGCCCCAGCATTTT
CASSEGTGYQPQHF
>TRBV7-3|TRBJ2-3|few|.
TGTGCCAGCAGCTTATCAGGGACAGATACGCAGTATTTT
CASSLSGTDTQYF
>TRBV9|TRBJ1-5|.|.
TGTGCCAGCAGCGTGTCGGGGAGGGGCGATCAGCCCCAGCATTTT
CASSVSGRGDQPQHF